This record covers a single T cell receptor (beta chain). This clone was seen just once. Its antigen remains unidentified. Nothing much larger sits one base from this clone, and base qualities are not available. The data were taken from a study of blood T cell repertoires in COVID-19 (dated by TCRdb to 2018 to 2021). Some background on the complete study: The collaborator samples originated in the United States, Italy and Spain and spanned the acute and convalescent phases of COVID-19. The material from the prospective study consisted of cDNA or gDNA derived from T cells, B-cell-depleted T cells, or PBMCs. The dataset comprised deeply sampled blood TCRbeta repertoires from subjects exposed to, actively infected with, or recovered from COVID-19. The repertoires were released in a freely available public database meant as a resource for research on the immune response to SARS-CoV-2. Samples came from the ongoing ImmuneRACE study (first 160 participants) plus 1,254 subjects from 6 global collaborators. Sample metadata almost always included a de-identified subject ID, COVID-19 status, age in years and sex. HLA class I and class II types, where available, came from metadata supplied by the sample provider rather than from assay-based typing. Results and caveats for the whole study, not just this receptor: Clinical and demographic metadata were provided uncurated, with the amount varying by source and participant.

Participants in the prospective study were aged 18 to 89 years, lived in 20 to 30 United States geographic areas, and enrolled through a virtual design. In the prospective study, cohorts were assigned on the basis of participant-reported clinical history obtained from a screening survey and a study questionnaire. ImmuneRACE Cohort 3 recovered participants were defined by two consecutive negative NP/OP PCR tests, healthcare professional clearance, or symptom resolution. Each participant in the prospective study had whole blood, serum and a nasopharyngeal or oropharyngeal swab collected by mobile phlebotomists. Prospective study participants could optionally give additional blood draws and questionnaires over an approximately 2-month period. Before DNA extraction, blood samples from the prospective study were shipped at room temperature or frozen. Trimming removed 0 bases from V and 5 bases from J; the gene matches leave 4 bases unexplained. CDR3 length: 16 amino acids, cysteine to phenylalanine. Left in the record is the CDR3 DNA by itself, 48 bases read in frame from the first base. CDR1 SGDLS and CDR2 YYNGEE were looked up in the germline V gene.

TCRbeta CDR3 regions were amplified from genomic DNA by means of the immunoSEQ Assay, a bias-controlled multiplex PCR. The original methods were these. Nucleated cell counts per sample were estimated from amplification of reference gene primers within the assay. Sequence reads were collapsed and filtered to measure the absolute abundance of every unique TCRbeta CDR3 rearrangement. For each sample, productive Simpson clonality was calculated as the square root of Simpson's diversity index over productive rearrangements. TCRdb's version of the immuneACCESS table is confined to in-frame rearrangements and falls short of the full clone set. An unresolved V gene accounts for under half of the shortfall where checked; the remainder is of unknown origin. The V and J calls and clone size are taken from that table; D and trimming were inferred from the DNA. This sample comprises fewer than 300,000 clones, 80% to 95% of them detected only once. The ten largest clones represent 0.95% to 1.2% of the sample.

The clonotype originates from a young woman who had recovered from COVID-19. Input material: PBMCs or T cells enriched from blood (not recorded which). Recombination linked TRBV9 to TRBJ2-7, with 14 bases in between that match TRBD2. At the DNA level, the sequence is TGTGCCAGCAGCGTAGGAGAGGGACTAGCGGGAGACGAGCAGTACTTC. The translation is CASSVGEGLAGDEQYF.